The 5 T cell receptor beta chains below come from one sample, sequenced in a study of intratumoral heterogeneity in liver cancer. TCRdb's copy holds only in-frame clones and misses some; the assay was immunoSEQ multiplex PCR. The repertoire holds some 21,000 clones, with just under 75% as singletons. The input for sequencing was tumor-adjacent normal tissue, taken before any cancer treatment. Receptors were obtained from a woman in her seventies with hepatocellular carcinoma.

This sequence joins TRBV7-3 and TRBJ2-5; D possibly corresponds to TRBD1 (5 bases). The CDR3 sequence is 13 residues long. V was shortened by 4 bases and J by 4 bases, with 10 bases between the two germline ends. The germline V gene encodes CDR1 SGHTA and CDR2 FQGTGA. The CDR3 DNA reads TGTGCCAGCAGCTCGACCCAGGGAGAGACCCAGTACTTC. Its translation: CASSSTQGETQYF.

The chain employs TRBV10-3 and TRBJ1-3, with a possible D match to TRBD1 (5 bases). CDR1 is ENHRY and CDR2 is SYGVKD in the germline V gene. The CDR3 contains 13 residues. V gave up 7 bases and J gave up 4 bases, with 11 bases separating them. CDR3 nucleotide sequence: TGTGCCATCACGGGGGTCCCCGGAAACACCATATATTTT. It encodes CAITGVPGNTIYF.

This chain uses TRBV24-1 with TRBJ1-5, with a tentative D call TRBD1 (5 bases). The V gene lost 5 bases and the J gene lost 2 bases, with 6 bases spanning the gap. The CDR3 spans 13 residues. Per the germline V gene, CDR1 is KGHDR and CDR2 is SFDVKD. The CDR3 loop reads CATSVGGNQPQHF. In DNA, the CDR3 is TGTGCCACCAGTGTAGGGGGCAATCAGCCCCAGCATTTT.

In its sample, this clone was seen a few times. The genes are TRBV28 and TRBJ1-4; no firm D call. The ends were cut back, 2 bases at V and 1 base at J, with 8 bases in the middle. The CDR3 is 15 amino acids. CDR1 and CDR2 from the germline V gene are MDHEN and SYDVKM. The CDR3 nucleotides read TGTGCCAGCAGTTTAATTAAGGGAACTAATGAAAAACTGTTTTTT. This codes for CASSLIKGTNEKLFF.

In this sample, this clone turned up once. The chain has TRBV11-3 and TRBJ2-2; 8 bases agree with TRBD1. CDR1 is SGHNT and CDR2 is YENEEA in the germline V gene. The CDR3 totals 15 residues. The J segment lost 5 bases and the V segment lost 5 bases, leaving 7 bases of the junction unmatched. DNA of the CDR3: TGTGCCAGCAGCCTAGGGACAGGCCTGACCGGGGAGCTGTTTTTT. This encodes CASSLGTGLTGELFF.